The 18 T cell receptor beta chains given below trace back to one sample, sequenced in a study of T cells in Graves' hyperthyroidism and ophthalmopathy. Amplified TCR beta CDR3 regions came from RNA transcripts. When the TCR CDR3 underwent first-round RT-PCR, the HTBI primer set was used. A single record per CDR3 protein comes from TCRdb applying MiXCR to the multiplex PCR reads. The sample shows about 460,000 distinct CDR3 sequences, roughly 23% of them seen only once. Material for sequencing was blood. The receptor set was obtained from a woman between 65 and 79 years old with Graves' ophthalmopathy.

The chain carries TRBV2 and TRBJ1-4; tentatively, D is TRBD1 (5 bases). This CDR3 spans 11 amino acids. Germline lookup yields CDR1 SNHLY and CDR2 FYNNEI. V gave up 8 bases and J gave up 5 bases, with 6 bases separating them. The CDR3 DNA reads TGTGCCAGCGCAGGGAATGAAAAACTGTTTTTT. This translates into CASAGNEKLFF.

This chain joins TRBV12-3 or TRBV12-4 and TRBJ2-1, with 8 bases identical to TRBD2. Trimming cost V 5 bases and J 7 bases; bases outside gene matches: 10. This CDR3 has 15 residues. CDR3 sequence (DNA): TGTGCCAGCAGTCCGACTAGCGTTCTTCCAAATGAGCAGTTCTTC. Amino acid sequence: CASSPTSVLPNEQFF.

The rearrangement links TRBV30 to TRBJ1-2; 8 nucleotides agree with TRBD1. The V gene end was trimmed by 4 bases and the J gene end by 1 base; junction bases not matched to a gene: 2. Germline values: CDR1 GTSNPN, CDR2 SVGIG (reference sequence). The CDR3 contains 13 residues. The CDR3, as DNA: TGTGCCTGGAATACAGGGGGTAACTATGGCTACACCTTC. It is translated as CAWNTGGNYGYTF.

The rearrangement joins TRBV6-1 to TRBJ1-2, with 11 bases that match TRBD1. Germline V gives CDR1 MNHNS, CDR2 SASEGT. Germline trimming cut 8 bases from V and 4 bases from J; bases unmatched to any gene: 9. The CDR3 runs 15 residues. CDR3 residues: CASSQGTGGIYGYTF. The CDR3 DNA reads TGTGCCAGCTCCCAGGGGACAGGGGGAATCTATGGCTACACCTTC.

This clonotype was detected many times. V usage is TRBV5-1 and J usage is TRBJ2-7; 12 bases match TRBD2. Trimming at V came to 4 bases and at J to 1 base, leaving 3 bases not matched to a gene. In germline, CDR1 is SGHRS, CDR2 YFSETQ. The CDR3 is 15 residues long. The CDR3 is CASSLGTSGSYEQYF. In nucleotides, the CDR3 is TGCGCCAGCAGCCTAGGGACTAGCGGGTCCTACGAGCAGTACTTC.

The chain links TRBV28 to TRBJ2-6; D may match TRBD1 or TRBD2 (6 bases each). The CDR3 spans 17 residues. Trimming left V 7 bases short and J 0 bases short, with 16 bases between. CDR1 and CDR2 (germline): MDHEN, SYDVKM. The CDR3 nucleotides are TGTGCCAGCACGAAGGGGGGCGTAGCCTCTGGGGCCAACGTCCTGACTTTC. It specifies CASTKGGVASGANVLTF.

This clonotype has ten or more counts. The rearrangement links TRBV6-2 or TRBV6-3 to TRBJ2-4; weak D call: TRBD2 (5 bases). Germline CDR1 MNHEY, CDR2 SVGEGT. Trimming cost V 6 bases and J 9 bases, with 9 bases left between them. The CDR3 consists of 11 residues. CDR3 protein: CASSGLSIQYF. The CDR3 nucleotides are TGTGCCAGCAGCGGACTGAGCATTCAGTACTTC.

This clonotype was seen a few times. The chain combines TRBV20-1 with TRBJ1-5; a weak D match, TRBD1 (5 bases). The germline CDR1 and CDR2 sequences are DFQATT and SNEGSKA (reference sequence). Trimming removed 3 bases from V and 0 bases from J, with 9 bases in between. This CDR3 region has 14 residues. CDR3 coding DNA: TGCAGTGCTAGGGACACCCATAGCAATCAGCCCCAGCATTTT. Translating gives CSARDTHSNQPQHF.

The CDR3 nucleotides are TGCGCCAGCAGCTTAGAGTGGGGCGGGCACAATGAGCAGTTCTTC. It translates to CASSLEWGGHNEQFF. The chain recombines TRBV5-1 with TRBJ2-1; either TRBD1 or TRBD2 may fit D (5 bases each). Trimming left V 2 bases short and J 5 bases short, with 14 bases between. This CDR3 is built from 15 residues. In germline, CDR1 is SGHRS, CDR2 YFSETQ. Supplemented by reference TRBV5-1 and TRBJ2-1, the full variable domain reads KAGVTQTPRYLIKTRGQQVTLSCSPISGHRSVSWYQQTPGQGLQFLFEYFSETQRNKGNFPGRFSGRQFSNSRSEMNVSTLELGDSALYLCASSLEWGGHNEQFFGPGTRLTVL.

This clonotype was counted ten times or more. CDR3 in amino acids: CASSLPRSSNQPQHF. CDR3 coding DNA: TGTGCCAGCAGTTTACCGAGGTCCAGCAATCAGCCCCAGCATTTT. V is TRBV27 and J is TRBJ1-5; D is undetermined. There are 15 residues in the CDR3. Germline CDR1 reads MNHEY; CDR2 reads SMNVEV (reference sequence). V lost 2 bases and J 1 base, leaving 9 bases between the germline ends.

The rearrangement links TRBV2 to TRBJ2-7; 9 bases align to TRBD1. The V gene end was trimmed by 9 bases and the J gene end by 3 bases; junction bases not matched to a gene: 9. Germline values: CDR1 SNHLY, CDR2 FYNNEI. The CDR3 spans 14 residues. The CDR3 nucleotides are TGTGCCAGGGGACCGGGACAGGGCTACTACGAGCAGTACTTC. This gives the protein CARGPGQGYYEQYF.

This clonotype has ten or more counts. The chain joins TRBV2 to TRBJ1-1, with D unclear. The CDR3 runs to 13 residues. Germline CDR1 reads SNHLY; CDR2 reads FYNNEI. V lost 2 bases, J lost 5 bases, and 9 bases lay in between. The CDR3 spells CASSEWKLTEAFF. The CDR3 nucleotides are TGTGCCAGCAGTGAATGGAAGTTGACTGAAGCTTTCTTT.

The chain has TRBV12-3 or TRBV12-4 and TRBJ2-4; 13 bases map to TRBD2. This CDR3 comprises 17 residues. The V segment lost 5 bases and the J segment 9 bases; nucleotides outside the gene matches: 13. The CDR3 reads CASSPGLAGSRGAIQYF. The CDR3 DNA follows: TGTGCCAGCAGTCCGGGACTAGCGGGGTCCCGTGGGGCCATTCAGTACTTC.

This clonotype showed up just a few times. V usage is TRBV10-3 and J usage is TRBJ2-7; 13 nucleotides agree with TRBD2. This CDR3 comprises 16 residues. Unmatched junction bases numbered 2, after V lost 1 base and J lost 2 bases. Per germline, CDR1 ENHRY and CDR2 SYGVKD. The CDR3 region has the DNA TGTGCCATCAGTGAGTGGACTAGCGGGAGACCCTACGAGCAGTACTTC. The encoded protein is CAISEWTSGRPYEQYF.

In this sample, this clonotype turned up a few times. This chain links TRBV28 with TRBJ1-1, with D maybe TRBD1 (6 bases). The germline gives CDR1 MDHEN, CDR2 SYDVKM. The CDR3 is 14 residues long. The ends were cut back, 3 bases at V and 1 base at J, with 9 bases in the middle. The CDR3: CASSLGHGNTEAFF. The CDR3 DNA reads TGTGCCAGCAGTTTGGGACACGGGAACACTGAAGCTTTCTTT. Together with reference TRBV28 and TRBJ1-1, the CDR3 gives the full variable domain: DVKVTQSSRYLVKRTGEKVFLECVQDMDHENMFWYRQDPGLGLRLIYFSYDVKMKEKGDIPEGYSVSREKKERFSLILESASTNQTSMYLCASSLGHGNTEAFFGQGTRLTVV.

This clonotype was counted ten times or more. CDR3 sequence reads: CSATPGQKMNTEAFF. CDR3 DNA sequence: TGCAGTGCTACCCCCGGACAGAAGATGAACACTGAAGCTTTCTTT. This chain uses TRBV20-1 with TRBJ1-1; possible D gene TRBD1, 6 bases. Germline V gene lookup returns CDR1 DFQATT and CDR2 SNEGSKA (reference sequence). Trimming left V 4 bases short and J 0 bases short, with 15 bases between. This CDR3 region has 15 residues.

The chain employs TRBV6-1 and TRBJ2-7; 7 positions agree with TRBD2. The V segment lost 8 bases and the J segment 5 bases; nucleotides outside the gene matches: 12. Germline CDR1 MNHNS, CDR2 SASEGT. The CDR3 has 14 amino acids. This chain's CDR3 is CASSRGDRVDEQYF. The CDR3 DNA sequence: TGTGCCAGCTCACGGGGGGATAGAGTTGACGAGCAGTACTTC.

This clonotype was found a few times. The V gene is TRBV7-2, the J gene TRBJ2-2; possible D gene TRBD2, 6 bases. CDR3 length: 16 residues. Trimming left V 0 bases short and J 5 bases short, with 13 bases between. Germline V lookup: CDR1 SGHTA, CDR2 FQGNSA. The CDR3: CASSLALGGRTGELFF. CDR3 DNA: TGTGCCAGCAGCTTAGCCCTTGGGGGGAGGACCGGGGAGCTGTTTTTT.